This T cell receptor beta chain is from a study of human T cells and chemical hapten exposure (dated by TCRdb to about 2021). About the study as a whole: Libraries were pooled for sequencing, and per-sample TCR yields varied mainly because of small differences in library volumes within the pool. This study followed changes in the peripheral blood TCR repertoire in vivo during primary and secondary sensitization of alopecia patients to the hapten diphenylcyclopropenone (DPC). Both TCR alpha and TCR beta chains were sequenced from each blood RNA sample.

From the germline V gene, CDR1 is MNHEY and CDR2 is SVGAGI. The cysteine opens and the phenylalanine closes a CDR3 of 14 amino acids. The kept DNA is CDR3 alone, 42 bases in frame from the first base. Trimming removed 6 bases from V and 7 bases from J, leaving 18 bases between the germline ends. Receptor libraries were prepared by 5' RACE. The instrument was an Illumina MiSeq. During library preparation, unique molecular identifiers were attached to individual cDNA molecules so that TCRs could be counted in a quantitative, reproducible way. In the paper's pipeline: Samples had a median of about 90,000 TCRs, with a range from roughly 23,224 to 700,000. The Decombinator software suite was used to annotate V, J and CDR3 in the TCR reads. For PS versus PT1 abundance plots, all samples were subsampled to the same number of TCRs (28,000). Expanded TCRs were defined as absent before sensitization and observed at least eight times at the 2-week time point. TCRdb trimmed the raw reads at Q25, called clones with MiXCR and kept productive beta chains. Each entry merges the rows of one CDR3 protein and shows their most common DNA and genes. TCRdb, not the authors, supplied the V and J calls. The sample yields approximately 80,000 distinct CDR3 sequences; 15% were counted once. The ten largest clonotypes hold 6.8% of the sample.

General study outcomes and caveats: Repeated subsampling changed both the strength of the expansion versus patch-test correlation and the threshold at which that correlation became significant. No change with DPC sensitization was found in the number of TCRs above 1 in 1000 frequency, and no evidence of global repertoire structure alterations was found.

Unfractionated whole blood was collected in Tempus Blood RNA tubes, and total RNA was extracted from that blood. As TCR sequencing controls, several healthy volunteers were used, with blood taken at day 0, 2 weeks and 6 weeks. Of note for this clonotype: The antigen it binds to is not known. No base qualities exist here, and no much larger clone lies one base off it.

This receptor was taken from a female donor in good health. The chain joins TRBV6-5 to TRBJ1-1; too little of a D gene remains to name it. CDR3 protein: CASSMTRAEDEAFF. Read as DNA, the sequence is TGTGCCAGCAGCATGACCCGGGCAGAAGATGAAGCTTTCTTT.